A single sample is the source of the 30 T cell receptor beta chains below, sequenced in a study of T cells after yellow fever vaccination (dated by TCRdb to the late 2010s). This sample's treatment or condition label indicates: live attenuated yellow fever vaccine strain. Libraries were constructed by 5' RACE. The instrument was an Illumina HiSeq 2500. TCRdb redid the processing of the public reads, applying fastp at Q25 and MiXCR, and retained in-frame beta chains. Every distinct CDR3 protein forms one entry, paired with its most common genes and DNA. The sample has more than 95,000 distinct CDR3 sequences on record, around 7.4% of them singletons. About 2.7% of the sample comes from the top ten. The specimen comprised CD4+ T cells sorted from PBMCs, sampled more than 8 days after the first yellow fever vaccination. The receptors originated from a man in his late teens or twenties who received the YFV17D yellow fever vaccine.

V gene TRBV6-1 combines with J gene TRBJ2-7; TRBD2 agrees at 8 bases. Germline lookup yields CDR1 MNHNS and CDR2 SASEGT. V was pared by 10 bases and J by 3 bases, with 8 bases of the junction left unmatched. The CDR3 sequence is 13 residues long. The CDR3 DNA follows: TGTGCCACCGGGAGGGACTCAATCTACGAGCAGTACTTC. Residues: CATGRDSIYEQYF.

This clonotype was seen repeatedly, ten times or more. This chain connects TRBV4-3 to TRBJ2-4, with TRBD2 matching over 11 bases. CDR1 and CDR2 from the germline V gene are LGHNA and YSLEER. The CDR3 contains 16 residues. V lost 1 base to trimming and J lost 4 bases; unmatched junction nucleotides: 3. CDR3 sequence (DNA): TGCGCCAGCAGCCAAGCGGGACTAGCGGAAAAAAACATTCAGTACTTC. Translation gives CASSQAGLAEKNIQYF.

The rearrangement links TRBV5-4 to TRBJ2-5; TRBD1 aligns across 10 bases. Trimming took 0 bases from V and 5 from J; bases not matched to a gene: 7. In germline, CDR1 is SGHNT, CDR2 YYREEE (reference sequence). CDR3 size: 16 residues. The CDR3 nucleotides read TGTGCCAGCAGCTTGGCGGGGGACAGGGGACGGGAGACCCAGTACTTC. Its protein product is CASSLAGDRGRETQYF.

Notes on this clonotype: With a much larger clone just one base away, this may be a read error. The conserved phenylalanine or tryptophan is not found at the CDR3 terminus, so this likely reflects a read error. The V call is TRBV25-1, the J call TRBJ1-2, with unresolved D. V lost 3 bases and J lost 3, with 11 bases in between. This CDR3 is built from 14 residues. Germline values: CDR1 MGHDK, CDR2 SYGVNS. CDR3 sequence: CASSDSTSHYGYTS. CDR3 in DNA: TGTGCCAGCAGTGATTCTACCAGCCACTATGGCTACACCTCC.

In this sample, this clonotype turned up many times. This chain uses TRBV7-3 with TRBJ2-5; TRBD2 aligns across 7 bases. CDR3 size: 14 residues. The V segment lost 1 base and the J segment 3 bases; nucleotides outside the gene matches: 2. Germline CDR1 and CDR2: SGHTA and FQGTGA. The CDR3 bases are TGTGCCAGCAGCTTAAGTGGGGGGGAAGAGACCCAGTACTTC. Its protein product is CASSLSGGEETQYF.

This clonotype was observed many times. This rearrangement joins TRBV18 to TRBJ2-1; 9 bases map to TRBD1. Germline lookup yields CDR1 KGHSH and CDR2 LQKENI. The CDR3 loop spans 14 amino acids. The V segment lost 6 bases and the J segment 3 bases; nucleotides outside the gene matches: 3. CDR3 nucleotides: TGTGCCAGCTCGCGGGACAGGGTCTACAATGAGCAGTTCTTC. Translation gives CASSRDRVYNEQFF.

The table lists this clonotype with many counts. This chain joins TRBV5-4 and TRBJ2-2, with no clear D. V was clipped by 5 bases and J by 4 bases, with 12 bases between them. The CDR3 loop spans 14 amino acids. Looked up from germline, CDR1 is SGHNT and CDR2 is YYREEE (reference sequence). Here the CDR3 DNA reads TGTGCCAGCAGTTCCGACTTTACCACCGGGGAGCTGTTTTTT. This encodes CASSSDFTTGELFF.

The chain recombines TRBV27 with TRBJ2-7; 7 bases line up with TRBD1. J gave up 6 bases and V 0 bases, and 5 bases lay outside the gene matches. CDR3 length equals 14 residues. CDR1 is MNHEY, CDR2 SMNVEV, per germline (reference sequence). The CDR3 region is CASSLSGTEGEQYV. Here the CDR3 DNA reads TGTGCCAGCAGTTTATCTGGGACAGAAGGCGAGCAGTACGTC.

This clonotype has at least ten counts. The rearrangement links TRBV5-1 to TRBJ2-7; possibly TRBD1 for D (6 bases). The CDR3 extends over 16 amino acids. Germline assignment: CDR1 SGHRS and CDR2 YFSETQ. Trimming took 0 bases from V and 3 from J, leaving 16 bases between them. The CDR3, as DNA: TGCGCCAGCAGCTTGGCCTTGGTTCCCAGGGGCTACGAGCAGTACTTC. Amino acids: CASSLALVPRGYEQYF.

There are many counts of this clonotype. The chain uses TRBV29-1 and TRBJ1-1; possibly TRBD1 for D (5 bases). The CDR3 consists of 15 residues. V was clipped by 4 bases and J by 0 bases, with 15 bases between them. CDR1 is SQVTM, CDR2 ANQGSEA, per germline. The CDR3 DNA is TGCAGCGTTGCACCGGGTTGGGGGATGAACACTGAAGCTTTCTTT. It translates to CSVAPGWGMNTEAFF.

At least ten counts were recorded for this clonotype. The chain carries TRBV12-3 or TRBV12-4 and TRBJ2-4, with 8 positions matching TRBD2. The CDR3 length is 13 residues. V was pared by 2 bases and J by 7 bases, with 1 base of the junction left unmatched. This chain's CDR3 is CASSLTGGNIQYF. The CDR3 DNA is TGTGCCAGCAGTTTAACGGGGGGGAACATTCAGTACTTC.

This clonotype was seen only a few times. This chain joins TRBV27 and TRBJ1-1, with 11 bases that match TRBD1. V was pared by 5 bases and J by 0 bases, with 11 bases of the junction left unmatched. The CDR3 is 18 residues long. CDR1 and CDR2 from the germline V gene are MNHEY and SMNVEV (reference sequence). The CDR3 loop is CASSPSDRGLPLNTEAFF. The CDR3 coding sequence is TGTGCCAGCAGTCCGTCGGACAGGGGGCTTCCATTGAACACTGAAGCTTTCTTT.

Many counts were recorded for this clonotype. V usage is TRBV5-1 and J usage is TRBJ2-6; D is ambiguous. Trimming stripped 5 bases from V and 0 bases from J, with 9 bases between. Germline CDR1 is SGHRS and CDR2 is YFSETQ. This CDR3 comprises 15 residues. This CDR3 reads CASRLESSGANVLTF. Here the CDR3 DNA reads TGCGCCAGCAGACTTGAGAGCTCTGGGGCCAACGTCCTGACTTTC.

This chain connects TRBV15 to TRBJ2-2, with D perhaps matching TRBD2 (5 bases). The V end was cut by 6 bases, the J end by 2 bases, with 7 bases between. The germline V gene has CDR1 LNHNV and CDR2 YYDKDF (reference sequence). CDR3 length: 13 amino acids. CDR3 coding DNA: TGTGCCACCAGGACTAAAAACACCGGGGAGCTGTTTTTT. Translation gives CATRTKNTGELFF.

In this sample, this clonotype turned up a few times. The chain is built from TRBV7-2 and TRBJ2-5; no firm D call. V lost 2 bases and J 4 bases, leaving 11 bases between the germline ends. This CDR3 contains 14 residues. The germline gives CDR1 SGHTA, CDR2 FQGNSA. The DNA for the CDR3 is TGTGCCAGCAGCTTACTCCGTTCGGGAGAGACCCAGTACTTC. Translation: CASSLLRSGETQYF. Full variable domain (remainder filled in from reference TRBV7-2 and TRBJ2-5): GAGVSQSPSNKVTEKGKDVELRCDPISGHTALYWYRQSLGQGLEFLIYFQGNSAPDKSGLPSDRFSAERTGGSVSTLTIQRTQQEDSAVYLCASSLLRSGETQYFGPGTRLLVL.

The rearrangement uses TRBV5-4 and TRBJ2-1; 10 bases match TRBD1. The trim removed 5 bases at V and 8 bases at J, leaving 10 bases unmatched. CDR3 length: 15 amino acids. Germline V gene sequence: CDR1 SGHNT, CDR2 YYREEE (reference sequence). CDR3 sequence (DNA): TGTGCCAGCAGGATTGGGACAGGGGCCGTGGATGAGCAGTTCTTC. Protein: CASRIGTGAVDEQFF.

The chain is built from TRBV13 and TRBJ1-1; no clear D gene. Trimming took 4 bases from V and 6 from J, leaving 18 bases between them. Germline CDR1 reads PRHDT; CDR2 reads FYEKMQ (reference sequence). The CDR3 spans 15 residues. CDR3 coding DNA: TGTGCCAGCAGCTCCGGACCTCACGCCTTCTCTGAAGCTTTCTTT. It is translated as CASSSGPHAFSEAFF.

This clonotype was seen ten or more times. The chain joins TRBV5-6 to TRBJ1-1; 9 bases line up with TRBD1. This CDR3 region has 14 residues. The ends lost 2 bases at V and 6 bases at J; junction bases unmatched: 5. The germline gives CDR1 SGHDT, CDR2 YYEEEE. CDR3 bases: TGTGCCAGCAGCTTAGGGACAGGGAGGGCTGAAGCTTTCTTT. This encodes CASSLGTGRAEAFF. The whole variable domain, filled in from reference TRBV5-6 and TRBJ1-1, reads DAGVTQSPTHLIKTRGQQVTLRCSPKSGHDTVSWYQQALGQGPQFIFQYYEEEERQRGNFPDRFSGHQFPNYSSELNVNALLLGDSALYLCASSLGTGRAEAFFGQGTRLTVV.

This clonotype was counted many times. V is TRBV18 and J is TRBJ2-1, with 9 bases aligning to TRBD2. CDR1 and CDR2 from the germline V gene are KGHSH and LQKENI. V lost 1 base to trimming and J lost 5 bases; unmatched junction nucleotides: 3. This CDR3 spans 15 amino acids. CDR3 nucleotide sequence: TGTGCCAGCTCACCACAGCGGGGGGATGACAATGAGCAGTTCTTC. Its translation: CASSPQRGDDNEQFF.

This clonotype was seen at least ten times. The rearrangement links TRBV7-9 to TRBJ2-7, with 11 bases fitting TRBD2. Germline assignment: CDR1 SEHNR and CDR2 FQNEAQ (reference sequence). With V trimmed by 5 bases and J by 4 bases, 4 bases remained unmatched. CDR3 size: 14 residues. The CDR3 sequence: CASSPLAGAYEQYF. The CDR3, as DNA: TGTGCCAGCAGCCCACTAGCGGGGGCGTACGAGCAGTACTTC.

The gene calls are TRBV18 and TRBJ1-3; TRBD1 matches at 7 bases. The V gene end was trimmed by 5 bases and the J gene end by 0 bases; junction bases not matched to a gene: 7. The CDR3 runs 16 residues. Germline V gives CDR1 KGHSH, CDR2 LQKENI. Here the CDR3 DNA reads TGTGCCAGCTCATCCGGGACAGCGGGCTCTGGAAACACCATATATTTT. It codes for CASSSGTAGSGNTIYF.

This clonotype was picked up many times. The chain has TRBV12-3 or TRBV12-4 and TRBJ2-1; D might be TRBD1 or TRBD2, each matching 5 bases. Trimming pared 1 base from V and 5 bases from J, leaving 6 bases between. CDR3 size: 13 residues. The CDR3, as DNA: TGTGCCAGCAGTTTAGTGGGGGACAATGAGCAGTTCTTC. As protein: CASSLVGDNEQFF.

This clonotype occurred a few times. J is TRBJ2-7 and V is TRBV7-9, with 7 bases aligning to TRBD1. The CDR3 loop spans 13 amino acids. The V segment lost 5 bases and the J segment 6 bases; nucleotides outside the gene matches: 7. The germline CDR1 and CDR2 sequences are SEHNR and FQNEAQ (reference sequence). CDR3 residues: CASSPDRVGEQYF. The CDR3 DNA follows: TGTGCCAGCAGCCCCGACAGGGTCGGCGAGCAGTACTTC.

This clonotype was observed a handful of times. The chain combines TRBV5-5 with TRBJ2-5, with TRBD2 matching over 10 bases. Per the germline V gene, CDR1 is SGHKS and CDR2 is YYEKEE (reference sequence). Germline trimming cut 4 bases from V and 4 bases from J; bases unmatched to any gene: 13. The CDR3 sequence is 17 residues long. In DNA, the CDR3 is TGTGCCAGCAGCCCCATGTTTACCCTAGCGGGGGTAGAGACCCAGTACTTC. Translated: CASSPMFTLAGVETQYF.

In its sample, this clonotype was seen many times. The V call is TRBV4-3, the J call TRBJ2-1, with 8 bases that match TRBD2. The length of the CDR3 is 16 residues. Germline V gene lookup returns CDR1 LGHNA and CDR2 YSLEER. Trimming at V came to 1 base and at J to 5 bases, leaving 7 bases not matched to a gene. This CDR3 reads CASSQGYPGGDNEQFF. In nucleotides, the CDR3 is TGCGCCAGCAGCCAAGGGTACCCGGGAGGGGACAATGAGCAGTTCTTC.

This clonotype was picked up many times. The chain links TRBV7-8 to TRBJ1-6, with TRBD1 as a possible D gene (5 bases). CDR1 SGHVS and CDR2 FQNEAQ come from the germline V gene. Trimming took 5 bases from V and 1 from J, leaving 15 bases between them. This CDR3 is built from 17 residues. The CDR3 reads CASSPPRGASYNSPLHF. The CDR3 DNA sequence: TGTGCCAGCAGCCCCCCCCGCGGGGCTTCCTATAATTCACCCCTCCACTTT.

This clonotype was observed at least ten times. CDR3 protein: CASSWPLVVAGAYNEQFF. The CDR3 nucleotides read TGCGCCAGCAGCTGGCCCCTGGTGGTAGCGGGAGCCTACAATGAGCAGTTCTTC. V and J are TRBV5-1 and TRBJ2-1, with 9 bases lining up with TRBD2. The V gene end was trimmed by 3 bases and the J gene end by 2 bases; junction bases not matched to a gene: 12. This CDR3 is 18 amino acids long. The germline gives CDR1 SGHRS, CDR2 YFSETQ.

There are many counts of this clonotype. The V and J genes are TRBV24-1 and TRBJ1-1; 7 bases agree with TRBD1. This CDR3 comprises 14 residues. In germline, CDR1 is KGHDR, CDR2 SFDVKD. The J segment lost 5 bases and the V segment lost 2 bases, leaving 4 bases of the junction unmatched. CDR3: CATSDSQGLTEAFF. The CDR3 region has the DNA TGTGCCACCAGTGATTCACAGGGGCTTACTGAAGCTTTCTTT.

This clonotype was seen ten or more times. This chain uses TRBV14 with TRBJ1-1; the match to TRBD1 covers 8 bases. The V and J ends lost 3 bases and 2 bases, in that order; junction bases with no gene match: 8. CDR3 length: 16 amino acids. The V gene's germline CDR1 is SGHDN and CDR2 FVKESK. CDR3 residues: CASSQGGQARNTEAFF. DNA of the CDR3: TGTGCCAGCAGCCAGGGGGGACAGGCAAGAAACACTGAAGCTTTCTTT.

This clonotype was counted many times. The chain uses TRBV20-1 and TRBJ1-6; the D is unclear. The CDR3 loop spans 11 amino acids. V was clipped by 3 bases and J by 9 bases, with 6 bases between them. CDR1 and CDR2 from the germline V gene are DFQATT and SNEGSKA (reference sequence). The chain's CDR3 is CSARKGSPLHF. As DNA, the CDR3 is TGCAGTGCTAGGAAGGGTTCACCCCTCCACTTT.